This T cell receptor beta chain was captured in a study of blood T cell repertoires in COVID-19. Study-wide context: Spain, Italy and the United States supplied samples that represented acute and convalescent COVID-19. Sources were T cells, B-cell-depleted T cells, or PBMCs; the material itself was cDNA or gDNA.

Per germline, CDR1 SQVTM and CDR2 ANQGSEA. The V end lost 6 bases, the J end lost 5 bases, and 10 bases lay between the germline ends. The CDR3 is made up of 11 amino acids. The table came from immunoSEQ multiplex PCR; TCRdb's copy has only in-frame clones and leaves some out. The table has some 200,000 clones, about 88% seen once. Residents of under 25 US areas, aged roughly 18 to 89 years, made up the participants. For recovered donors of Cohort 3, there were two negative PCRs, clearance, or symptom resolution. The V gene is TRBV29-1, the J gene TRBJ1-1, with D hard to call. Sequencing was carried out using PBMCs or T cells enriched from blood (not recorded which). This TCR was recovered from a young woman who had recovered from COVID-19. The CDR3 region has the DNA TGCAGCGTCCATTGGACTACTGAAGCTTTCTTT. Amino acid sequence: CSVHWTTEAFF.